A single sample is the source of the 8 T cell receptor beta chains below, sequenced in a study of cytomegalovirus exposure and HLA in healthy donors. 60 Vbeta and 13 Jbeta primers were used in PCR. Assay used: immunoSEQ multiplex PCR; TCRdb lists only in-frame clones, some missing. The sample holds some 140,000 clones. Sequenced sample: PBMCs. The receptors were sampled from a woman aged 55-75 years in good health and CMV-seronegative.

The chain couples TRBV6-5 to TRBJ2-7, with TRBD1 as a possible D gene (6 bases). Trimming removed 5 bases from V and 0 bases from J, with 14 bases in between. The CDR3 runs to 15 residues. The germline gives CDR1 MNHEY, CDR2 SVGAGI. Here the CDR3 DNA reads TGTGCCAGCAGTAAACTCAGGGGACGCTCCTACGAGCAGTACTTC. Its protein product is CASSKLRGRSYEQYF.

The rearrangement joins TRBV6-6 to TRBJ1-1; the D gene is possibly TRBD1 (5 bases). The CDR3 spans 15 residues. Deletions cut 2 bases from V and 4 bases from J, with 14 bases between. From germline, CDR1 is MNHNY and CDR2 SVGAGI (reference sequence). The CDR3 sequence: CASSYPPQGVTEAFF. The CDR3 DNA is TGTGCCAGCAGTTACCCCCCGCAGGGTGTCACTGAAGCTTTCTTT.

The chain has TRBV7-8 and TRBJ2-5; perhaps TRBD1 as D (6 bases). CDR3 length equals 15 residues. Trimming shortened V by 3 bases and J by 3 bases, and 14 bases separated the two germline ends. Germline V gives CDR1 SGHVS, CDR2 FQNEAQ. In DNA, the CDR3 is TGTGCCAGCAGCTTGTCGGTGACAGGAGAAGAGACCCAGTACTTC. Its translation: CASSLSVTGEETQYF. The whole variable domain, remainder taken from reference TRBV7-8 and TRBJ2-5, is GAGVSQSPRYKVAKRGQDVALRCDPISGHVSLFWYQQALGQGPEFLTYFQNEAQLDKSGLPSDRFFAERPEGSVSTLKIQRTQQEDSAVYLCASSLSVTGEETQYFGPGTRLLVL.

The rearrangement joins TRBV5-1 to TRBJ2-7; 10 bases map to TRBD1. The CDR3 runs 15 residues. V lost 4 bases, J lost 2 bases, and 6 bases stayed unmatched. Germline V lookup: CDR1 SGHRS, CDR2 YFSETQ. The CDR3 DNA is TGCGCCAGCAGCCGAGGGACAGGGGAAACCTACGAGCAGTACTTC. It specifies CASSRGTGETYEQYF. Drawing the rest from reference TRBV5-1 and TRBJ2-7, the complete variable domain is KAGVTQTPRYLIKTRGQQVTLSCSPISGHRSVSWYQQTPGQGLQFLFEYFSETQRNKGNFPGRFSGRQFSNSRSEMNVSTLELGDSALYLCASSRGTGETYEQYFGPGTRLTVT.

This chain joins TRBV28 and TRBJ2-3; 9 positions agree with TRBD2. V was pared by 5 bases and J by 1 base, with 7 bases of the junction left unmatched. This CDR3 has 16 amino acids. Germline V CDR1 and CDR2: MDHEN, SYDVKM. The CDR3 nucleotides read TGTGCCAGCAGTCCAGCCTCTAGCGGGGGCACAGATACGCAGTATTTT. Its protein is CASSPASSGGTDTQYF.

V usage is TRBV18 and J usage is TRBJ1-3, with TRBD1 matching 7 bases. The CDR3 totals 15 residues. V dropped 5 bases and J dropped 0; count of bases not matched to a gene: 4. CDR1 KGHSH and CDR2 LQKENI come from the germline V gene. The CDR3 DNA follows: TGTGCCAGCTCAGCGGGACAGATCTCTGGAAACACCATATATTTT. Translation gives CASSAGQISGNTIYF. Together with reference TRBV18 and TRBJ1-3, the CDR3 gives the full variable domain: NAGVMQNPRHLVRRRGQEARLRCSPMKGHSHVYWYRQLPEEGLKFMVYLQKENIIDESGMPKERFSAEFPKEGPSILRIQQVVRGDSAAYFCASSAGQISGNTIYFGEGSWLTVV.

The genes are TRBV4-2 and TRBJ2-4, with 12 nucleotides matching TRBD1. The J segment lost 6 bases and the V segment lost 5 bases, leaving 11 bases of the junction unmatched. In germline, CDR1 is LGHNA, CDR2 YNFKEQ. The CDR3 has 17 residues. CDR3 DNA: TGTGCCAGCAGCTCGCCCGGGACAGGGGGCCTGGGAAACATTCAGTACTTC. This encodes CASSSPGTGGLGNIQYF.

The chain is built from TRBV7-9 and TRBJ2-2, with D perhaps matching TRBD2 (5 bases). The CDR3 is made up of 15 amino acids. Germline values: CDR1 SEHNR, CDR2 FQNEAQ (reference sequence). Between the trimmed V and J ends, which lost 5 bases and 4 bases, there was a span of 14 bases. The CDR3 DNA follows: TGTGCCAGCAGCCCCCACGAGGGCCTCACCGGGGAGCTGTTTTTT. It codes for CASSPHEGLTGELFF.